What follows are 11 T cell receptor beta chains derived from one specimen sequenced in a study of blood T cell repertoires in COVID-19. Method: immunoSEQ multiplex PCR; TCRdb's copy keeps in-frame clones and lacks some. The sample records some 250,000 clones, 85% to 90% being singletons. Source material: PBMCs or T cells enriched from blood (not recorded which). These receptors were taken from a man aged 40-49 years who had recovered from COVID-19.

CDR3 sequence reads: CASSSGGNPSYNSPLHF. CDR3 DNA sequence: TGTGCCAGCAGCTCAGGGGGGAACCCCTCCTATAATTCACCCCTCCACTTT. The rearrangement uses TRBV7-2 and TRBJ1-6, with 7 positions matching TRBD1. V shed 4 bases and J 0 bases; nucleotides not matched to a gene: 6. From germline, CDR1 is SGHTA and CDR2 FQGNSA. CDR3 length: 17 residues.

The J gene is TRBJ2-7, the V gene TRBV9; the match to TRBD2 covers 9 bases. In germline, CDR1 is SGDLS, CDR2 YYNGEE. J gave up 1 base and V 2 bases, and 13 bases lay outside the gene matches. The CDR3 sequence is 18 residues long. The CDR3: CASSVGLGSGRLSYEQYF. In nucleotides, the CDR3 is TGTGCCAGCAGCGTGGGTCTGGGGAGCGGGAGGTTGTCCTACGAGCAGTACTTC.

The CDR3 coding sequence is TGTGCCAGCAGTCCAGGGGACAGGTGGAACACTGAAGCTTTCTTT. Translating it yields CASSPGDRWNTEAFF. V gene TRBV27 combines with J gene TRBJ1-1; TRBD1 matches at 8 bases. CDR3 length: 15 amino acids. The germline CDR1 and CDR2 sequences are MNHEY and SMNVEV (reference sequence). V lost 5 bases and J lost 1; bases outside the gene matches: 6.

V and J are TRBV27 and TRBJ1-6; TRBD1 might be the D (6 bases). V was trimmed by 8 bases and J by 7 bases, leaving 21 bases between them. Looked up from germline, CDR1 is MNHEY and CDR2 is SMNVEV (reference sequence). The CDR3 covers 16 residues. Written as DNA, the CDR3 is TGTGCCAGCCAACATCCCCGACAGGATGGCAATTCACCCCTCCACTTT. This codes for CASQHPRQDGNSPLHF.

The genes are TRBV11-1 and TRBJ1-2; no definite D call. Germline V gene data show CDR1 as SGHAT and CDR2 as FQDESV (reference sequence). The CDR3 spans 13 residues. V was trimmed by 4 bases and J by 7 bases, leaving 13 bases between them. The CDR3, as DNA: TGTGCCAGCAGCTGGGGAGAAGTCCGTGGCTACACCTTC. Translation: CASSWGEVRGYTF. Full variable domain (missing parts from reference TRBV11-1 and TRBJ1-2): EAEVAQSPRYKITEKSQAVAFWCDPISGHATLYWYRQILGQGPELLVQFQDESVVDDSQLPKDRFSAERLKGVDSTLKIQPAELGDSAMYLCASSWGEVRGYTFGSGTRLTVV.

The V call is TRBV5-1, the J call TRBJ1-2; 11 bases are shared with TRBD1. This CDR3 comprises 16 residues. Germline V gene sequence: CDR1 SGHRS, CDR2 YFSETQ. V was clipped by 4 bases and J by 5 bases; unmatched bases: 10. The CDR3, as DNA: TGCGCCAGCAGCCCTAGTGGGGGACAGGGGGTTTATGGCTACACCTTC. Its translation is CASSPSGGQGVYGYTF.

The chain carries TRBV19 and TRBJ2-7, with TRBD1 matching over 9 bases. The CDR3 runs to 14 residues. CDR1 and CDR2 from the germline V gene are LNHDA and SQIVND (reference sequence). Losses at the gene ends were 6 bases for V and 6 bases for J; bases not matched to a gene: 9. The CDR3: CASRPGQGITEQYF. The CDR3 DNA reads TGTGCCAGTAGACCTGGACAGGGGATCACCGAGCAGTACTTC.

The CDR3 is CASSQDIPGTGSGALHF. The CDR3 nucleotides read TGTGCCAGCAGCCAAGATATCCCGGGGACAGGCTCAGGAGCCCTCCACTTT. The genes are TRBV4-2 and TRBJ1-6; 8 bases match TRBD1. Per the germline V gene, CDR1 is LGHNA and CDR2 is YNFKEQ. The CDR3 is 17 amino acids. V dropped 0 bases and J dropped 14; count of bases not matched to a gene: 15.

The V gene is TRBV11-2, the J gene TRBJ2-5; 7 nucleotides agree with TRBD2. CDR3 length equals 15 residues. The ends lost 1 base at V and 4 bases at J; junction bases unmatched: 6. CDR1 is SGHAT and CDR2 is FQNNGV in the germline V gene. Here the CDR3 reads CASSLGAGAGETQYF. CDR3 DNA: TGTGCCAGCAGCTTAGGCGCGGGAGCAGGAGAGACCCAGTACTTC.

This CDR3 is CASSPKTVSNSPLHF. The CDR3 nucleotides read TGTGCCAGCAGCCCCAAGACAGTTTCCAATTCACCCCTCCACTTT. This chain uses TRBV5-4 with TRBJ1-6; D is perhaps TRBD1 (5 bases). Per the germline V gene, CDR1 is SGHNT and CDR2 is YYREEE (reference sequence). The CDR3 consists of 15 residues. Trimming stripped 4 bases from V and 7 bases from J, with 15 bases between.

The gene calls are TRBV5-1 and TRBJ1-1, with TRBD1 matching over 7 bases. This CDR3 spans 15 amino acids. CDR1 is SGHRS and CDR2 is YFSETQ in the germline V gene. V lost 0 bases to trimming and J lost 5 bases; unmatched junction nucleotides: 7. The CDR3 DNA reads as TGCGCCAGCAGCTTGGAGGAGGGGGCGTTTACTGAAGCTTTCTTT. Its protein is CASSLEEGAFTEAFF. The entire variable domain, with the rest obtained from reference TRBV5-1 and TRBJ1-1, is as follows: KAGVTQTPRYLIKTRGQQVTLSCSPISGHRSVSWYQQTPGQGLQFLFEYFSETQRNKGNFPGRFSGRQFSNSRSEMNVSTLELGDSALYLCASSLEEGAFTEAFFGQGTRLTVV.